Following are 28 T cell receptor beta chains from one sample sequenced in a study of T cell responses to AZD1222 COVID-19 vaccine. Clones were sequenced by immunoSEQ multiplex PCR, and TCRdb holds only the in-frame ones, with some missing. The table has 90,000 to 150,000 clones, 91% seen once. The source material was peripheral blood, sampled on day 0 of AZD1222 vaccination. The source is an adult in good health.

The chain couples TRBV7-6 to TRBJ2-1; 11 bases fit TRBD2. Germline V gene data show CDR1 as SGHVS and CDR2 as FNYEAQ. The CDR3 loop spans 15 amino acids. Trimming at V came to 6 bases and at J to 7 bases, leaving 8 bases not matched to a gene. The CDR3: CASSPTSGSRNEQFF. The CDR3 DNA follows: TGTGCCAGCAGTCCTACTAGCGGGAGTAGGAATGAGCAGTTCTTC.

The V and J genes are TRBV12-5 and TRBJ1-1; D gene unclear. This CDR3 spans 12 amino acids. The V and J ends lost 3 bases and 6 bases respectively, with 8 bases between them. CDR1 is LGHNT, CDR2 FRNRAP, per germline. The CDR3 is CASGLSDPEAFF. Here the CDR3 DNA reads TGTGCTAGTGGTTTAAGTGACCCTGAAGCTTTCTTT. The full variable domain, in which reference TRBV12-5 and TRBJ1-1 provide the parts outside the CDR3, is DARVTQTPRHKVTEMGQEVTMRCQPILGHNTVFWYRQTMMQGLELLAYFRNRAPLDDSGMPKDRFSAEMPDATLATLKIQPSEPRDSAVYFCASGLSDPEAFFGQGTRLTVV.

This sequence joins TRBV12-3 or TRBV12-4 and TRBJ1-1; D not resolved. This CDR3 spans 12 amino acids. Trimming left V 7 bases short and J 5 bases short, with 11 bases between. The CDR3: CASTLSRTEAFF. The CDR3, as DNA: TGTGCCAGCACCCTCTCCCGGACTGAAGCTTTCTTT.

The chain links TRBV7-9 to TRBJ2-4; TRBD1 agrees at 8 bases. The CDR3 runs 15 residues. The germline V gene encodes CDR1 SEHNR and CDR2 FQNEAQ (reference sequence). J lost 3 bases, V lost 5 bases, and 6 bases had no gene match. The CDR3: CASSPTTGVKNIQYF. The CDR3 DNA reads as TGTGCCAGCAGCCCAACGACAGGGGTCAAAAACATTCAGTACTTC. Filled out from reference TRBV7-9 and TRBJ2-4, the complete variable domain reads DTGVSQNPRHKITKRGQNVTFRCDPISEHNRLYWYRQTLGQGPEFLTYFQNEAQLEKSRLLSDRFSAERPKGSFSTLEIQRTEQGDSAMYLCASSPTTGVKNIQYFGAGTRLSVL.

The chain joins TRBV5-1 to TRBJ1-1; D is unresolved. The CDR3 runs 13 residues. CDR1 and CDR2 from the germline V gene are SGHRS and YFSETQ. Trimming removed 0 bases from V and 8 bases from J, with 11 bases in between. Here the CDR3 DNA reads TGCGCCAGCAGCTTGGAGCGCCAGACAGAAGCTTTCTTT. Its translation is CASSLERQTEAFF.

The chain combines TRBV18 with TRBJ1-1; no clear D. V gave up 4 bases and J gave up 3 bases, with 21 bases separating them. Germline assignment: CDR1 KGHSH and CDR2 LQKENI. This CDR3 is built from 17 residues. The CDR3 sequence: CASSLQQRNGPDTEAFF. The CDR3 DNA reads as TGTGCCAGCTCACTACAGCAGAGAAACGGTCCGGACACTGAAGCTTTCTTT.

The V and J genes are TRBV7-8 and TRBJ1-2; 7 bases line up with TRBD1. The CDR3 is made up of 15 amino acids. The V segment lost 1 base and the J segment 5 bases; nucleotides outside the gene matches: 7. Germline V CDR1 and CDR2: SGHVS, FQNEAQ. CDR3 loop: CASSLEGALAYGYTF. CDR3 nucleotides: TGTGCCAGCAGCTTAGAGGGGGCCCTGGCGTATGGCTACACCTTC.

This clone was detected once. The rearrangement joins TRBV2 to TRBJ1-1; D not certain. Trimming removed 2 bases at V and 4 bases at J, with 8 bases between. Germline values: CDR1 SNHLY, CDR2 FYNNEI. The CDR3 is 13 residues long. The CDR3 DNA reads as TGTGCCAGCAGTGAAAGGAGGGTCACTGAAGCTTTCTTT. It codes for CASSERRVTEAFF. The complete variable domain, with remaining parts taken from reference TRBV2 and TRBJ1-1, reads EPEVTQTPSHQVTQMGQEVILRCVPISNHLYFYWYRQILGQKVEFLVSFYNNEISEKSEIFDDQFSVERPDGSNFTLKIRSTKLEDSAMYFCASSERRVTEAFFGQGTRLTVV.

This clone appeared a single time. This chain uses TRBV19 with TRBJ1-4; 7 bases are shared with TRBD1. The CDR3 is 17 amino acids. Germline CDR1 is LNHDA and CDR2 is SQIVND (reference sequence). The junction had 18 bases not matched to a gene; V was cut back by 7 bases and J by 7 bases. The CDR3 nucleotides read TGTGCCAGTAACGATCGAACTCACAGGGGATATGGTGAAAAACTGTTTTTT. It is translated as CASNDRTHRGYGEKLFF. The variable domain in full, completed from reference TRBV19 and TRBJ1-4, reads DGGITQSPKYLFRKEGQNVTLSCEQNLNHDAMYWYRQDPGQGLRLIYYSQIVNDFQKGDIAEGYSVSREKKESFPLTVTSAQKNPTAFYLCASNDRTHRGYGEKLFFGSGTQLSVL.

This chain connects TRBV6-5 to TRBJ1-5, with D possibly being TRBD1 (6 bases). The CDR3 spans 15 residues. With 6 bases removed from V and 6 bases from J, the gap between germline ends came to 18 bases. CDR1 and CDR2 from the germline V gene are MNHEY and SVGAGI. CDR3 coding DNA: TGTGCCAGCAGACCCTCTGACAGGCCCTTTCAGCCCCAGCATTTT. Encoded protein: CASRPSDRPFQPQHF.

This clone was seen only once. This rearrangement joins TRBV14 to TRBJ2-5; D is unresolved. This CDR3 contains 11 residues. Germline V lookup: CDR1 SGHDN, CDR2 FVKESK. Trimming cost V 0 bases and J 4 bases, with 0 bases left between them. The CDR3 coding sequence is TGTGCCAGCAGCCAAGAAGAGACCCAGTACTTC. This codes for CASSQEETQYF.

V usage is TRBV13 and J usage is TRBJ1-1; a weak D match, TRBD1 (6 bases). The CDR3 is made up of 12 amino acids. Germline assignment: CDR1 PRHDT and CDR2 FYEKMQ (reference sequence). The V end lost 8 bases, the J end lost 6 bases, and 13 bases lay between the germline ends. The CDR3 is CASLGDNPEAFF. The CDR3 DNA reads TGTGCCAGCCTTGGGGACAACCCTGAAGCTTTCTTT.

The chain is built from TRBV18 and TRBJ1-2; 9 nucleotides agree with TRBD1. The CDR3 consists of 17 residues. Trimming removed 6 bases from V and 0 bases from J; junction bases left unmatched: 11. From germline, CDR1 is KGHSH and CDR2 LQKENI. In DNA form, the CDR3 reads TGTGCCAGCTCGGGAGGGACAGGGACCCTCACTAACTATGGCTACACCTTC. Translating it yields CASSGGTGTLTNYGYTF.

This chain links TRBV5-1 with TRBJ1-4, with TRBD1 matching over 7 bases. Germline V gives CDR1 SGHRS, CDR2 YFSETQ. This CDR3 contains 14 residues. V gave up 5 bases and J gave up 5 bases; unmatched junction bases: 6. The CDR3 sequence: CASRGQAYNEKLFF. CDR3 nucleotide sequence: TGCGCCAGCAGAGGACAGGCGTACAATGAAAAACTGTTTTTT.

CDR3 in DNA: TGTGCCAGCAGCGCCACGGGATGGGGCACAGATACGCAGTATTTT. Encoded protein: CASSATGWGTDTQYF. J is TRBJ2-3 and V is TRBV9, with a tentative D call TRBD2 (5 bases). This CDR3 contains 15 residues. Germline lookup yields CDR1 SGDLS and CDR2 YYNGEE. Trimming took off 3 bases at V and 1 base at J, with 12 bases between the two ends.

The chain links TRBV9 to TRBJ2-7; D is possibly TRBD1 (6 bases). V dropped 0 bases and J dropped 7 bases, with 8 bases sitting between them. Germline V CDR1 and CDR2: SGDLS, YYNGEE. The length of the CDR3 is 12 residues. CDR3 loop: CASSVGGGEQYF. DNA for the CDR3: TGTGCCAGCAGCGTAGGAGGGGGTGAGCAGTACTTC.

The genes are TRBV30 and TRBJ1-5; 12 nucleotides line up with TRBD1. With V trimmed by 5 bases and J by 7 bases, 3 bases remained unmatched. Germline V lookup: CDR1 GTSNPN, CDR2 SVGIG (reference sequence). This CDR3 is 13 amino acids long. As DNA, the CDR3 is TGTGCCTGGGGGACAGGGGGCCGACAGCCCCAGCATTTT. Amino acids: CAWGTGGRQPQHF.

V gene TRBV5-5 combines with J gene TRBJ1-2; 7 bases line up with TRBD1. Germline values: CDR1 SGHKS, CDR2 YYEKEE (reference sequence). There are 14 residues in the CDR3. J gave up 8 bases and V 4 bases, and 11 bases lay outside the gene matches. The CDR3 loop is CASSPGTEGPGYTF. The CDR3 region has the DNA TGTGCCAGCAGCCCCGGGACAGAGGGTCCGGGCTACACCTTC. Full variable domain (outside the CDR3, taken from reference TRBV5-5 and TRBJ1-2): DAGVTQSPTHLIKTRGQQVTLRCSPISGHKSVSWYQQVLGQGPQFIFQYYEKEERGRGNFPDRFSARQFPNYSSELNVNALLLGDSALYLCASSPGTEGPGYTFGSGTRLTVV.

The rearrangement links TRBV18 to TRBJ2-7, with D perhaps TRBD2 (6 bases). Germline CDR1 KGHSH, CDR2 LQKENI. V lost 0 bases, J lost 0 bases, and 6 bases lay in between. The CDR3 has 14 residues. The DNA of the CDR3 is TGTGCCAGCTCACCACCCGGGAGCTCCTACGAGCAGTACTTC. Translated, it gives CASSPPGSSYEQYF. Full variable domain (missing parts from reference TRBV18 and TRBJ2-7): NAGVMQNPRHLVRRRGQEARLRCSPMKGHSHVYWYRQLPEEGLKFMVYLQKENIIDESGMPKERFSAEFPKEGPSILRIQQVVRGDSAAYFCASSPPGSSYEQYFGPGTRLTVT.

The chain uses TRBV12-3 or TRBV12-4 and TRBJ2-5, with D unclear. V was pared by 5 bases and J by 1 base, with 5 bases between. This CDR3 contains 12 residues. The CDR3 spells CASSPRQETQYF. The DNA of the CDR3 is TGTGCCAGCAGTCCCCGCCAAGAGACCCAGTACTTC.

The V gene is TRBV5-1, the J gene TRBJ2-7, with 11 bases lining up with TRBD1. Losses at the gene ends were 4 bases for V and 7 bases for J; bases not matched to a gene: 10. The CDR3 spans 15 residues. Germline CDR1 and CDR2: SGHRS and YFSETQ. CDR3 in amino acids: CASSRHGQGAREQYF. As DNA, the CDR3 is TGCGCCAGCAGCCGACATGGACAGGGGGCGCGGGAGCAGTACTTC.

This clone has a single count. V and J are TRBV28 and TRBJ2-7, with D perhaps TRBD1 (6 bases). The V end was cut by 10 bases, the J end by 0 bases, with 13 bases between. From germline, CDR1 is MDHEN and CDR2 SYDVKM. This CDR3 has 13 residues. The CDR3 protein is CATEDSLSYEQYF. CDR3 in DNA: TGTGCCACCGAGGACAGTCTCTCCTACGAGCAGTACTTC.

This chain links TRBV14 with TRBJ2-7, with D tentatively TRBD1 (6 bases). The V end was cut by 5 bases, the J end by 6 bases, with 17 bases between. The CDR3 has 14 amino acids. The germline gives CDR1 SGHDN, CDR2 FVKESK. CDR3 coding DNA: TGTGCCAGCAGCGAAGGCACGTTCAGGGGCGAGCAGTACTTC. Its translation: CASSEGTFRGEQYF. Using reference TRBV14 and TRBJ2-7 for the parts outside the CDR3, the full variable domain is EAGVTQFPSHSVIEKGQTVTLRCDPISGHDNLYWYRRVMGKEIKFLLHFVKESKQDESGMPNNRFLAERTGGTYSTLKVQPAELEDSGVYFCASSEGTFRGEQYFGPGTRLTVT.

This clone was seen a few times. The rearrangement uses TRBV3-1 (or the pseudogene TRBV3-2) and TRBJ1-6; possible D gene TRBD1, 5 bases. Looked up from germline, CDR1 is LGHDT and CDR2 is YNNKEL (reference sequence). Trimming took off 5 bases at V and 0 bases at J, with 17 bases between the two ends. This CDR3 has 18 amino acids. The CDR3 reads CASSDRTRQISYNSPLHF. CDR3 nucleotide sequence: TGTGCCAGCAGCGACCGGACACGACAAATCTCCTATAATTCACCCCTCCACTTT.

This rearrangement joins TRBV30 to TRBJ1-6; D is undetermined. Trimming pared 5 bases from V and 2 bases from J, leaving 16 bases between. Germline loops: CDR1 GTSNPN, CDR2 SVGIG (reference sequence). This CDR3 contains 16 residues. The CDR3 region is CAWRLSRAAYNSPLHF. DNA for the CDR3: TGTGCCTGGCGCTTGTCAAGGGCGGCCTATAATTCACCCCTCCACTTT.

V gene TRBV5-6 combines with J gene TRBJ2-2; weak D call: TRBD2 (6 bases). The V and J ends lost 0 bases and 4 bases respectively, with 10 bases between them. The germline gives CDR1 SGHDT, CDR2 YYEEEE. The CDR3 length is 15 residues. CDR3 region: CASSLAGGRTGELFF. CDR3 in DNA: TGTGCCAGCAGCTTGGCCGGGGGACGCACCGGGGAGCTGTTTTTT.

The chain recombines TRBV5-1 with TRBJ2-3; D might be TRBD2 (6 bases). Germline-derived CDR1 and CDR2 are SGHRS and YFSETQ. With 2 bases removed from V and 1 base from J, the gap between germline ends came to 14 bases. This CDR3 spans 16 amino acids. The CDR3, as DNA: TGCGCCAGCAGCTTTCGGGGGAGTCCTGGCACAGATACGCAGTATTTT. It codes for CASSFRGSPGTDTQYF.

The chain combines TRBV13 with TRBJ1-3, with a tentative D call TRBD1 (5 bases). The CDR3 is made up of 12 amino acids. CDR1 and CDR2 (germline): PRHDT, FYEKMQ (reference sequence). V shed 5 bases and J shed 4 bases, with 6 bases lying between them. The CDR3 DNA sequence: TGTGCCAGCAGCCGACAGGGAAACACCATATATTTT. This gives the protein CASSRQGNTIYF.